This TCR beta chain was captured by sequencing in a study of CD8+ T cells in alopecia areata. Regarding treatment: oral pan-JAK inhibitor, 5-10 mg twice daily. After isolation, RNA underwent reverse transcription to generate cDNA as the sequencing template. The method was immunoSEQ multiplex PCR; TCRdb's version includes in-frame clones alone and lacks a portion of them. The sample shows 150,000 to 200,000 clones, around 59% of them seen only once. Germline CDR1 is MNHNS and CDR2 is SASEGT. With 6 bases removed from V and 4 bases from J, the gap between germline ends came to 7 bases. The CDR3 is 12 amino acids.

The TCR was taken from a human donor with alopecia areata. This sequence joins TRBV6-1 and TRBJ1-5, with D uncertain. The source material was CD4+ T cells sorted from blood, sampled at week 24, from a patient treated with tofacitinib. This CDR3 reads CASRQTNQPQHF. CDR3 in DNA: TGTGCCAGCAGACAGACTAATCAGCCCCAGCATTTT.